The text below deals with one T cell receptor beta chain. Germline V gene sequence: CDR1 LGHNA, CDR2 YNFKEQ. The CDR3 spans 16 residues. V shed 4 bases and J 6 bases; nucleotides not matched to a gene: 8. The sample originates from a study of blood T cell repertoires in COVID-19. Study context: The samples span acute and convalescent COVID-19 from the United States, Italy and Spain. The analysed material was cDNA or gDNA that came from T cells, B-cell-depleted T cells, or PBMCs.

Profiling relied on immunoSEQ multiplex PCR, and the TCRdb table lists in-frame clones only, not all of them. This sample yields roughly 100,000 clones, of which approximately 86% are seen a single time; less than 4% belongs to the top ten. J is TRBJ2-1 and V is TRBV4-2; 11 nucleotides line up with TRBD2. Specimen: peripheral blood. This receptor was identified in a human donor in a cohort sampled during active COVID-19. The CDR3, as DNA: TGTGCCAGCAGCCCGATGACTAGCGGGGATTTCAATGAGCAGTTCTTC. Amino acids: CASSPMTSGDFNEQFF.